The clone carrying this TCR beta chain was detected only a few times. Its antigen is unknown. For ophthalmopathy patients, the Clinical Activity Score was at least 3 and the NOSPECS grade at least 4; duration was under 3 months. This sample stems from a study of T cells in Graves' hyperthyroidism and ophthalmopathy. TCR beta CDR3 regions were amplified from RNA. The study used the HTBI primer set for a first-round RT-PCR of the TCR CDR3. TCRdb called the multiplex PCR reads again in MiXCR, with one record for every CDR3 protein. The repertoire holds some 490,000 distinct CDR3 sequences, roughly 22% seen once, with around 47% in the top ten. The J segment lost 4 bases and the V segment lost 5 bases, leaving 15 bases of the junction unmatched. Germline CDR1 reads SGHVS; CDR2 reads FNYEAQ. The CDR3 contains 17 residues. Whole-study findings and limits: Ophthalmopathy got predicted by the model a median roughly 6.1 months before its onset. A model built on 13 V-J features separated ophthalmopathy from stable hyperthyroidism.

This rearrangement joins TRBV7-6 to TRBJ2-3, with TRBD2 matching 7 bases. The sequenced material came from blood. The clonotype originates from a woman aged 70-85 years with Graves' ophthalmopathy. CDR3 loop: CASSRLSPSGKADTQYF. CDR3 bases: TGTGCCAGCAGCCGCCTAAGTCCCAGCGGGAAAGCAGATACGCAGTATTTT.